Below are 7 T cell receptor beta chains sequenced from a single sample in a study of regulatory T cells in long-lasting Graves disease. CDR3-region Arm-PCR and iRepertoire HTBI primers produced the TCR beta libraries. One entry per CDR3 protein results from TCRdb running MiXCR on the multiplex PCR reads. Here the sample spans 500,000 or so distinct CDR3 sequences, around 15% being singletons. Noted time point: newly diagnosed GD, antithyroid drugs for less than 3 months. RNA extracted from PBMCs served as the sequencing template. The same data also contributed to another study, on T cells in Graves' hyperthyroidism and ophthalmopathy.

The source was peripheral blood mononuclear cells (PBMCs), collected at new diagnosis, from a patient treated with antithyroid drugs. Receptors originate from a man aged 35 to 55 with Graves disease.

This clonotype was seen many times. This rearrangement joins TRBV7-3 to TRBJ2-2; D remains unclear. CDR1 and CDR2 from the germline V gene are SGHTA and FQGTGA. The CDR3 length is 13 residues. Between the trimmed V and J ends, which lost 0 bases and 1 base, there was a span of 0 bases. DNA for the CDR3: TGTGCCAGCAGCTTAACGAACACCGGGGAGCTGTTTTTT. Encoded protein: CASSLTNTGELFF.

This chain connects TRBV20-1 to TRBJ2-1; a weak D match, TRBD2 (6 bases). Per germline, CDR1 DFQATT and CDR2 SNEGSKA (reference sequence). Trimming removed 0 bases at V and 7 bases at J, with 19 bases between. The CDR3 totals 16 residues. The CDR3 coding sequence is TGCAGTGCTAGAGATGCGGGACCAACAAAGGGGAATGAGCAGTTCTTC. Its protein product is CSARDAGPTKGNEQFF.

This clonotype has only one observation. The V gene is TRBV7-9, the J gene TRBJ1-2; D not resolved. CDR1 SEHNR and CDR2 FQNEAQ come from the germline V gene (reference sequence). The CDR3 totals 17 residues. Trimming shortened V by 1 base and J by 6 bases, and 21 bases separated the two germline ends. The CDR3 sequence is CASSLGNTEPGSNGYTF. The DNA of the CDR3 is TGTGCCAGCAGCTTAGGTAACACTGAACCTGGCTCTAATGGCTACACCTTC.

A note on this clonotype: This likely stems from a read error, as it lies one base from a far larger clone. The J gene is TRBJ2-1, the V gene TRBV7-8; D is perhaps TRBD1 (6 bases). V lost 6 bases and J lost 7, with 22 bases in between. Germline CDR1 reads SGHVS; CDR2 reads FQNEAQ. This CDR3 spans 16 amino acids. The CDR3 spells CASSPGDRRRTNEQFF. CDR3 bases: TGTGCCAGCAGTCCGGGTGACAGGAGGCGAACGAATGAGCAGTTCTTC.

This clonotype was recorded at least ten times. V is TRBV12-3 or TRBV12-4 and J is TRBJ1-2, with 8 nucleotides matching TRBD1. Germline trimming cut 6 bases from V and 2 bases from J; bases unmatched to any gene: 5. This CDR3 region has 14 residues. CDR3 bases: TGTGCCAGCAGGCCCAACAGGGGGAACTATGGCTACACCTTC. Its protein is CASRPNRGNYGYTF.

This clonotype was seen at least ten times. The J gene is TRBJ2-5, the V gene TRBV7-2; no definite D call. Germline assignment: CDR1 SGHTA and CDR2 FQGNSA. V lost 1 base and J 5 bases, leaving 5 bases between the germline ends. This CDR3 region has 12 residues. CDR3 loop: CASSLGVETQYF. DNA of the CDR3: TGTGCCAGCAGCTTAGGCGTGGAGACCCAGTACTTC.

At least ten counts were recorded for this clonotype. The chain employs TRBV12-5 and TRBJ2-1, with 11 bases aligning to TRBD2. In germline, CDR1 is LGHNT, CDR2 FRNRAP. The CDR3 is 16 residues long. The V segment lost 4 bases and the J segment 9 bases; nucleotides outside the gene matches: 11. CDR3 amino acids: CASGSPPSGRRSEQFF. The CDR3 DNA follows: TGTGCTAGTGGTTCCCCCCCTAGCGGGAGGCGAAGTGAGCAGTTCTTC.